This is a list of T cell receptor beta chains from one sample in a study of circulating CD8 cells and anti-PD-1 response in melanoma. TCRdb ran MiXCR on the reads and lists one entry per CDR3 protein. The sample holds over 550 distinct CDR3 sequences, approximately 6% seen once. Sequenced here: CD8+ T cells from PBMCs, sampled at baseline or after one month of anti-PD-1 therapy (not recorded which). The receptors originated from a human donor with melanoma. Each CDR3 is given with its conserved first and last residue. Each record gives: D gene, clone size, J gene, V gene, CDR3 protein, CDR3 DNA. The D gene is left open where the match is weak. For some rows the clone size is stated as once, few or many, or as a class when expanded; others skip it.

d_gene: TRBD2; abundance: .; j_gene: TRBJ2-4; v_gene: TRBV5-1; CDR3aa: CASSDNPGLAGLAKNIQYF; CDR3nt: TGCGCCAGCAGCGATAATCCGGGACTAGCGGGGCTAGCCAAAAACATTCAGTACTTC
d_gene: .; abundance: .; j_gene: TRBJ2-1; v_gene: TRBV5-6; CDR3aa: CASSLGQSSYNEQFF; CDR3nt: TGTGCCAGCAGCTTAGGACAGAGCTCCTACAATGAGCAGTTCTTC
d_gene: .; abundance: large; j_gene: TRBJ2-7; v_gene: TRBV2; CDR3aa: CASSEGDYEQYF; CDR3nt: TGTGCCAGCAGTGAAGGGGACTACGAGCAGTACTTC
d_gene: TRBD2; abundance: medium-sized; j_gene: TRBJ2-7; v_gene: TRBV20-1; CDR3aa: CSARDNGGLYYEQYF; CDR3nt: TGCAGTGCTAGAGATAACGGGGGGTTATACTACGAGCAGTACTTC
d_gene: TRBD1; abundance: large; j_gene: TRBJ2-1; v_gene: TRBV27; CDR3aa: CASSQPGQGPYNEQFF; CDR3nt: TGTGCCAGCAGTCAACCGGGACAGGGTCCCTACAATGAGCAGTTCTTC
d_gene: .; abundance: large; j_gene: TRBJ1-3; v_gene: TRBV30; CDR3aa: CAWKGVGNTIYF; CDR3nt: TGTGCCTGGAAAGGGGTCGGAAACACCATATATTTT
d_gene: .; abundance: large; j_gene: TRBJ1-5; v_gene: TRBV4-3; CDR3aa: CASSQDEGPINPQHF; CDR3nt: TGCGCCAGCAGCCAAGACGAGGGGCCAATCAACCCCCAGCATTTT
d_gene: .; abundance: large; j_gene: TRBJ2-7; v_gene: TRBV9; CDR3aa: CASAPGTHVVEQYF; CDR3nt: TGTGCCAGCGCGCCGGGAACTCACGTGGTCGAGCAGTACTTC
d_gene: .; abundance: medium-sized; j_gene: TRBJ1-2; v_gene: TRBV4-3; CDR3aa: CASSQDGGTDYGYTF; CDR3nt: TGCGCCAGCAGCCAAGATGGGGGGACTGACTATGGCTACACCTTC
d_gene: .; abundance: large; j_gene: TRBJ1-1; v_gene: TRBV19; CDR3aa: CASSRGTDMNTEAFF; CDR3nt: TGTGCCAGTAGTAGAGGGACGGACATGAACACTGAAGCTTTCTTT
d_gene: TRBD2; abundance: few; j_gene: TRBJ2-1; v_gene: TRBV4-3; CDR3aa: CASSQDRASGGEQFF; CDR3nt: TGCGCCAGCAGCCAAGATAGGGCTAGCGGGGGGGAGCAGTTCTTC
d_gene: .; abundance: large; j_gene: TRBJ2-1; v_gene: TRBV30; CDR3aa: CAWSLDLPSVEQFF; CDR3nt: TGTGCCTGGAGCTTGGACCTCCCAAGCGTTGAGCAGTTCTTC
d_gene: .; abundance: large; j_gene: TRBJ2-7; v_gene: TRBV19; CDR3aa: CASSIVPASEQYF; CDR3nt: TGTGCCAGTAGTATAGTCCCAGCATCCGAGCAGTACTTC
d_gene: .; abundance: large; j_gene: TRBJ2-3; v_gene: TRBV28; CDR3aa: CASSRVTGWNKDTQYF; CDR3nt: TGTGCCAGCAGTCGGGTTACAGGGTGGAATAAAGATACGCAGTATTTT
d_gene: TRBD1; abundance: few; j_gene: TRBJ2-1; v_gene: TRBV28; CDR3aa: CASTLRRTGSNEQFF; CDR3nt: TGTGCCAGCACCCTGAGGAGGACAGGGTCGAATGAGCAGTTCTTC
d_gene: TRBD2; abundance: large; j_gene: TRBJ2-3; v_gene: TRBV7-3; CDR3aa: CASSSRARGYTDTQYF; CDR3nt: TGTGCCAGCAGCTCCCGCGCGCGGGGGTACACAGATACGCAGTATTTT
d_gene: .; abundance: large; j_gene: TRBJ2-7; v_gene: TRBV29-1; CDR3aa: CSAPRPDWVAEQYF; CDR3nt: TGCAGCGCCCCTCGCCCGGACTGGGTCGCCGAGCAGTACTTC
d_gene: TRBD2; abundance: large; j_gene: TRBJ2-1; v_gene: TRBV10-3; CDR3aa: CAIRKGLAAYNEQFF; CDR3nt: TGTGCCATCAGGAAGGGACTAGCGGCCTACAATGAGCAGTTCTTC
d_gene: .; abundance: medium-sized; j_gene: TRBJ2-5; v_gene: TRBV24-1; CDR3aa: CATSDFSREASDQETQYF; CDR3nt: TGTGCCACCAGTGATTTTAGCAGGGAAGCATCCGACCAAGAGACCCAGTACTTC
d_gene: .; abundance: large; j_gene: TRBJ1-1; v_gene: TRBV27; CDR3aa: CASRPRGQGTEAFF; CDR3nt: TGTGCCAGCCGCCCAAGGGGCCAAGGCACTGAAGCTTTCTTT
d_gene: .; abundance: large; j_gene: TRBJ2-3; v_gene: TRBV24-1; CDR3aa: CATSDIGLTQYF; CDR3nt: TGTGCCACCAGTGACATAGGACTGACGCAGTATTTT
d_gene: .; abundance: large; j_gene: TRBJ2-1; v_gene: TRBV7-2; CDR3aa: CASSQPGLPNEQFF; CDR3nt: TGTGCCAGCAGCCAACCGGGACTTCCCAATGAGCAGTTCTTC
d_gene: .; abundance: large; j_gene: TRBJ1-5; v_gene: TRBV6-1; CDR3aa: CASSDSLRGWNQPQHF; CDR3nt: TGTGCCAGCAGTGATTCCCTTCGAGGATGGAATCAGCCCCAGCATTTT
d_gene: .; abundance: .; j_gene: TRBJ2-7; v_gene: TRBV20-1; CDR3aa: CSADSSDSPYEQYF; CDR3nt: TGCAGTGCTGACTCGTCGGACAGTCCCTACGAGCAGTACTTC
d_gene: .; abundance: medium-sized; j_gene: TRBJ1-2; v_gene: TRBV2; CDR3aa: CASMEANYGYTF; CDR3nt: TGTGCCAGCATGGAAGCTAACTATGGCTACACCTTC
d_gene: TRBD1; abundance: large; j_gene: TRBJ2-7; v_gene: TRBV11-1; CDR3aa: CASSHRGNYYEQYF; CDR3nt: TGTGCCAGCAGCCACAGGGGCAATTACTACGAGCAGTACTTC
d_gene: .; abundance: large; j_gene: TRBJ2-7; v_gene: TRBV24-1; CDR3aa: CATSDSGTTGEQYF; CDR3nt: TGTGCCACCAGTGACTCCGGGACAACGGGCGAGCAGTACTTC
d_gene: .; abundance: large; j_gene: TRBJ2-6; v_gene: TRBV19; CDR3aa: CASSIGVSGANVLTF; CDR3nt: TGTGCCAGTAGTATTGGAGTGTCTGGGGCCAACGTCCTGACTTTC
d_gene: .; abundance: .; j_gene: TRBJ2-2; v_gene: TRBV6-6; CDR3aa: CASSSFHRQLSNTGELFF; CDR3nt: TGTGCCAGCAGTTCATTCCACCGACAGTTATCGAACACCGGGGAGCTGTTTTTT
d_gene: TRBD1; abundance: large; j_gene: TRBJ2-1; v_gene: TRBV7-2; CDR3aa: CASSARDRSFYNEQFF; CDR3nt: TGTGCCAGCAGCGCCCGGGACAGAAGTTTCTACAATGAGCAGTTCTTC
d_gene: .; abundance: large; j_gene: TRBJ1-6; v_gene: TRBV9; CDR3aa: CASSALGQQDSSYNSPLHF; CDR3nt: TGTGCCAGCAGCGCCTTGGGGCAACAGGATAGCTCCTATAATTCACCCCTCCACTTT
d_gene: TRBD1; abundance: large; j_gene: TRBJ2-7; v_gene: TRBV28; CDR3aa: CASSPTGDPYEQYF; CDR3nt: TGTGCCAGCAGTCCGACAGGGGACCCCTACGAGCAGTACTTC
d_gene: .; abundance: large; j_gene: TRBJ1-1; v_gene: TRBV24-1; CDR3aa: CATSELANTEAFF; CDR3nt: TGTGCCACGTCCGAGCTGGCGAACACTGAAGCTTTCTTT
d_gene: TRBD1; abundance: medium-sized; j_gene: TRBJ2-7; v_gene: TRBV14; CDR3aa: CASSQGTGGYEQYF; CDR3nt: TGTGCCAGCAGCCAAGGGACAGGGGGCTACGAGCAGTACTTC
d_gene: .; abundance: large; j_gene: TRBJ2-5; v_gene: TRBV21-1; CDR3aa: CASSKTNYPETQYF; CDR3nt: TGTGCCAGCAGCAAAACAAACTACCCAGAGACCCAGTACTTC
d_gene: .; abundance: large; j_gene: TRBJ1-1; v_gene: TRBV7-6; CDR3aa: CASTQGGGNTEAFF; CDR3nt: TGTGCCAGCACCCAGGGTGGAGGGAACACTGAAGCTTTCTTT
d_gene: .; abundance: large; j_gene: TRBJ2-3; v_gene: TRBV12-3/TRBV12-4; CDR3aa: CASSLGFTDTQYF; CDR3nt: TGTGCCAGCAGTTTAGGTTTCACAGATACGCAGTATTTT